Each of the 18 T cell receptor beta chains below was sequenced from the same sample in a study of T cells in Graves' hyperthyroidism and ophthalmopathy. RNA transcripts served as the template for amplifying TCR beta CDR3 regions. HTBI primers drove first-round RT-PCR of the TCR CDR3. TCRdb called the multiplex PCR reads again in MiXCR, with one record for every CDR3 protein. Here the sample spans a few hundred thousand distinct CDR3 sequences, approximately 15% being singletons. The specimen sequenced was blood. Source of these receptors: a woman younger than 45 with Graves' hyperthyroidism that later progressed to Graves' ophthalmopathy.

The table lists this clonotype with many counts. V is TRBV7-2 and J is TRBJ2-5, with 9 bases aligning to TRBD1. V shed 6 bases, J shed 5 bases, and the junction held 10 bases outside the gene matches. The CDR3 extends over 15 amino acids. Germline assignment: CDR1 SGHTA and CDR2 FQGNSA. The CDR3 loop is CASRLYPTGGETQYF. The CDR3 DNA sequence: TGTGCCAGCAGATTATACCCGACAGGGGGGGAGACCCAGTACTTC. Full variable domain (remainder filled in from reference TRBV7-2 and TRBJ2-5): GAGVSQSPSNKVTEKGKDVELRCDPISGHTALYWYRQSLGQGLEFLIYFQGNSAPDKSGLPSDRFSAERTGGSVSTLTIQRTQQEDSAVYLCASRLYPTGGETQYFGPGTRLLVL.

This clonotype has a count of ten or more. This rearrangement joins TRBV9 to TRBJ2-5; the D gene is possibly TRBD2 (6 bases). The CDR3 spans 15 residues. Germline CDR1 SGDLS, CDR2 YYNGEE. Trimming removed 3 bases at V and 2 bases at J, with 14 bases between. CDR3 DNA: TGTGCCAGCAGCGAGGGCCGACGGGGGCAAGAGACCCAGTACTTC. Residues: CASSEGRRGQETQYF.

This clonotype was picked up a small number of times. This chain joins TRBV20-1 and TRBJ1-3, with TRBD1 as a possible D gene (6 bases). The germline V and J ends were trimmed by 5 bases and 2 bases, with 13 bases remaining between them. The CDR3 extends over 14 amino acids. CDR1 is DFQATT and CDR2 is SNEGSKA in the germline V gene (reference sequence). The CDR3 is CSASGTNAGNTIYF. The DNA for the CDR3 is TGCAGTGCTTCCGGGACAAACGCTGGAAACACCATATATTTT.

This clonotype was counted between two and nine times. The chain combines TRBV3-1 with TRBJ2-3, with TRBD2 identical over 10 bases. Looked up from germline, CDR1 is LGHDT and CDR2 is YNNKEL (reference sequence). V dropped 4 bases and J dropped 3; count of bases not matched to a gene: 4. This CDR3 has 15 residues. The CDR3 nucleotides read TGTGCCAGCAGCCCTCCTAGCGGGAGTACAGATACGCAGTATTTT. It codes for CASSPPSGSTDTQYF.

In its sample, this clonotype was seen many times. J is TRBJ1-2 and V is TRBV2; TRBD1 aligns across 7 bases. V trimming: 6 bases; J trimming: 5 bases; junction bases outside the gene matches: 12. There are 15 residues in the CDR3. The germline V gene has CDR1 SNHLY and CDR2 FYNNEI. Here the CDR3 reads CASRGGTVRSYGYTF. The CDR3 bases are TGTGCCAGCAGGGGGGGGACAGTTCGTTCGTATGGCTACACCTTC.

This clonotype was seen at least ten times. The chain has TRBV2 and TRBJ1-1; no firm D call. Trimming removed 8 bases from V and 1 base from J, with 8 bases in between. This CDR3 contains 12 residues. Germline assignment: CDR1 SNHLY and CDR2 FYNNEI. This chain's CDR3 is CASRSQNTEAFF. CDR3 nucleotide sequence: TGTGCCAGCCGGAGCCAGAACACTGAAGCTTTCTTT.

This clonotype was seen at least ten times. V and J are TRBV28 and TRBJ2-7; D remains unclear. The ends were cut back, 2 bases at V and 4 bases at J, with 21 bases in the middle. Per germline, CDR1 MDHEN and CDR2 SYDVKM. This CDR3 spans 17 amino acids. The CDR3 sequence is CASSLIPSSLSSYEQYF. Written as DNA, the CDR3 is TGTGCCAGCAGTTTAATCCCCTCATCGTTATCTTCGTACGAGCAGTACTTC.

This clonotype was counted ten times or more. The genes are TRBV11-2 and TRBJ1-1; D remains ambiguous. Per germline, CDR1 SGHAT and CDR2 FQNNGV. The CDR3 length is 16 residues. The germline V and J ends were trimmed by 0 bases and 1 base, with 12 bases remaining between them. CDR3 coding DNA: TGTGCCAGCAGCTTAGATCGATGGAGACGGAACACTGAAGCTTTCTTT. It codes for CASSLDRWRRNTEAFF.

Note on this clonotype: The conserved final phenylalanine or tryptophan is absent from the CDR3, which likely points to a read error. CDR3 DNA: TGTGCCACCAGTGATTTGACTAGCGGGGTATACAATGAGCAGTTCTAC. Translated: CATSDLTSGVYNEQFY. The chain is built from TRBV24-1 and TRBJ2-1; the match to TRBD2 covers 10 bases. V dropped 0 bases and J dropped 4; count of bases not matched to a gene: 2. CDR1 and CDR2 (germline): KGHDR, SFDVKD. This CDR3 has 16 amino acids.

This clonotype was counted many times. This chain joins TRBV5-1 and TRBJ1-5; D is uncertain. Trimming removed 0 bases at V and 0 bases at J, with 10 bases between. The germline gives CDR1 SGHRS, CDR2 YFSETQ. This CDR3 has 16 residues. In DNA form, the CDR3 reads TGCGCCAGCAGCTTGGGAGACACCAATAGCAATCAGCCCCAGCATTTT. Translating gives CASSLGDTNSNQPQHF. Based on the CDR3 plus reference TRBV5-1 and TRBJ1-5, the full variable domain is KAGVTQTPRYLIKTRGQQVTLSCSPISGHRSVSWYQQTPGQGLQFLFEYFSETQRNKGNFPGRFSGRQFSNSRSEMNVSTLELGDSALYLCASSLGDTNSNQPQHFGDGTRLSIL.

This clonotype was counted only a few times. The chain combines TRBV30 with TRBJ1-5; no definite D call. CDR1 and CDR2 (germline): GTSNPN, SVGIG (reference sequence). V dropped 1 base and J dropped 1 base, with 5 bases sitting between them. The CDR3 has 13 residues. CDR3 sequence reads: CAWSGVSNQPQHF. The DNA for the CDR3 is TGTGCCTGGAGTGGAGTGAGCAATCAGCCCCAGCATTTT.

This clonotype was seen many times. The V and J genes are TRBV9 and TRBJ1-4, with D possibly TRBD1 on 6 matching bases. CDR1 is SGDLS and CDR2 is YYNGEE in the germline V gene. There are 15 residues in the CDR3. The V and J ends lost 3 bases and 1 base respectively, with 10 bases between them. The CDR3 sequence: CASSAGTQTNEKLFF. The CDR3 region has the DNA TGTGCCAGCAGCGCGGGGACACAAACTAATGAAAAACTGTTTTTT. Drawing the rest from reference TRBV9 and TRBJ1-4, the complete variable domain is DSGVTQTPKHLITATGQRVTLRCSPRSGDLSVYWYQQSLDQGLQFLIQYYNGEERAKGNILERFSAQQFPDLHSELNLSSLELGDSALYFCASSAGTQTNEKLFFGSGTQLSVL.

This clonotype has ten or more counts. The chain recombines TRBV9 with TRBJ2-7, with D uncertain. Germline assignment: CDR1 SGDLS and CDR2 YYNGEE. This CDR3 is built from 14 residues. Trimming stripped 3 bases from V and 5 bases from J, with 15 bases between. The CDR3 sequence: CASSGPTALHEQYF. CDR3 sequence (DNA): TGTGCCAGCAGCGGGCCGACTGCCCTCCACGAGCAGTACTTC.

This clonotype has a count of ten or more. The CDR3 region has the DNA TGTGCCAGCAAACCGACCCCACGGGACAGGGGAAGAGGGCAGCCCCAGCATTTT. Translation gives CASKPTPRDRGRGQPQHF. The chain joins TRBV28 to TRBJ1-5; 10 bases fit TRBD1. Trimming took 7 bases from V and 7 from J; bases not matched to a gene: 19. In germline, CDR1 is MDHEN, CDR2 SYDVKM. The CDR3 contains 18 residues. Using reference TRBV28 and TRBJ1-5 for the parts outside the CDR3, the full variable domain is DVKVTQSSRYLVKRTGEKVFLECVQDMDHENMFWYRQDPGLGLRLIYFSYDVKMKEKGDIPEGYSVSREKKERFSLILESASTNQTSMYLCASKPTPRDRGRGQPQHFGDGTRLSIL.

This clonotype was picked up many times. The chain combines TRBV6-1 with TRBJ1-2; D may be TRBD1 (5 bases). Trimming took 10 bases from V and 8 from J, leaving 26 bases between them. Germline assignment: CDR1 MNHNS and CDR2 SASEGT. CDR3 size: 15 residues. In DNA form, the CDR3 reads TGTGCCATTTGGGGCCCAGACCTCGCAGAGAAGGGCTACACCTTC. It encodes CAIWGPDLAEKGYTF.

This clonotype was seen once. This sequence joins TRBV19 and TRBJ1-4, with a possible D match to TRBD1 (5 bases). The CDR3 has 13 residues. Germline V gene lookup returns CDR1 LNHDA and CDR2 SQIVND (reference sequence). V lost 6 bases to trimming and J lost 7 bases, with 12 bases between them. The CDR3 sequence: CASRAGMTEKLFF. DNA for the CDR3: TGTGCCAGTAGGGCAGGGATGACTGAAAAACTGTTTTTT.

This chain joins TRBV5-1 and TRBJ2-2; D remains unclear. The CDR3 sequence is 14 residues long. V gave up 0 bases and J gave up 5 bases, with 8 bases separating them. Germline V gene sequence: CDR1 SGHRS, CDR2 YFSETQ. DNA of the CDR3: TGCGCCAGCAGCTTGGCGTTCGTTACCGGGGAGCTGTTTTTT. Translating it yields CASSLAFVTGELFF.

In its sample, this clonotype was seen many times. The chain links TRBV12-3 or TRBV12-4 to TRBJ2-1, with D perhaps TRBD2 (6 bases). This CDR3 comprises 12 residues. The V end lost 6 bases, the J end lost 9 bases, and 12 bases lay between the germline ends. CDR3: CASRRLAFEQFF. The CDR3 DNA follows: TGTGCCAGCAGAAGGCTAGCGTTTGAGCAGTTCTTC.